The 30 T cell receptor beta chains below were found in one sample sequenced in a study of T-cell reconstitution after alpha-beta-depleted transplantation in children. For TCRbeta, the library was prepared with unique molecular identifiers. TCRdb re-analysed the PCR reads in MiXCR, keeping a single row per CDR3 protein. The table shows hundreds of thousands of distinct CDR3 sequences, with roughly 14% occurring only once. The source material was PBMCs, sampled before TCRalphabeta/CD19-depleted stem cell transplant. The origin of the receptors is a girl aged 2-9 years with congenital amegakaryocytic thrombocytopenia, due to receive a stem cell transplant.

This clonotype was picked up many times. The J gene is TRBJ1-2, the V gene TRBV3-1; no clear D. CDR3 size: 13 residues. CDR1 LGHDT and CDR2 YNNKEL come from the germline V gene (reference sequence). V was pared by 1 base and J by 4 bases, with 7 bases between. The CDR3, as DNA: TGTGCCAGCAGCCAAGGCGACACCTATGGCTACACCTTC. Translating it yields CASSQGDTYGYTF. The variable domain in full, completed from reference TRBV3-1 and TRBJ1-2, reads DTAVSQTPKYLVTQMGNDKSIKCEQNLGHDTMYWYKQDSKKFLKIMFSYNNKELIINETVPNRFSPKSPDKAHLNLHINSLELGDSAVYFCASSQGDTYGYTFGSGTRLTVV.

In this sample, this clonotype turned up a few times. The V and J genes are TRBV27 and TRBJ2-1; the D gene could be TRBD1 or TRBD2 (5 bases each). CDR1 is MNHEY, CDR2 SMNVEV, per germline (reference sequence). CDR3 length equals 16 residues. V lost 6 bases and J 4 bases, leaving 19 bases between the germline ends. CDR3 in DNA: TGTGCCAGCAGCACCCCGGGGCGTAGGGTATACAATGAGCAGTTCTTC. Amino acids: CASSTPGRRVYNEQFF.

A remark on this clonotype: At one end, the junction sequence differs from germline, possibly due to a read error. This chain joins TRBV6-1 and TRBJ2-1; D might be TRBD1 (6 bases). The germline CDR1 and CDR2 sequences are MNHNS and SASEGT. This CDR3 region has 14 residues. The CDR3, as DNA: TGTGCCAGCAGTCCAGGGGTTCGTTACAATGAGCAGTCCTTC. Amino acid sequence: CASSPGVRYNEQSF.

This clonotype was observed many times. The CDR3 bases are TGTGCCAGCAGCTACCTGAGCGGGAACGGCTACAATGAGCAGTTCTTC. Its protein product is CASSYLSGNGYNEQFF. The V call is TRBV28, the J call TRBJ2-1, with TRBD2 matching 7 bases. This CDR3 spans 16 amino acids. Germline V gene data show CDR1 as MDHEN and CDR2 as SYDVKM. J gave up 3 bases and V 6 bases, and 11 bases lay outside the gene matches.

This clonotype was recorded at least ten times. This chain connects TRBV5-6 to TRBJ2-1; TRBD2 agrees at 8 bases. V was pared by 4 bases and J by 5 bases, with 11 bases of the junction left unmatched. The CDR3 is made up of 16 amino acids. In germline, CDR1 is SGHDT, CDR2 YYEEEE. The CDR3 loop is CASSVAGLGKHNEQFF. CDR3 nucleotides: TGTGCCAGCAGCGTTGCGGGACTAGGCAAACACAATGAGCAGTTCTTC. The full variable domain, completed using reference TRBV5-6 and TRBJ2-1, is DAGVTQSPTHLIKTRGQQVTLRCSPKSGHDTVSWYQQALGQGPQFIFQYYEEEERQRGNFPDRFSGHQFPNYSSELNVNALLLGDSALYLCASSVAGLGKHNEQFFGPGTRLTVL.

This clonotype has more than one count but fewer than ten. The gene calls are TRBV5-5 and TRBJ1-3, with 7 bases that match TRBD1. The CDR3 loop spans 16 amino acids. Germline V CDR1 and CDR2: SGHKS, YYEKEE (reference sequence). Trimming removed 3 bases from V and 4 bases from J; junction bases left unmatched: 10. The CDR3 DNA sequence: TGTGCCAGCAGCTCAGGGGACAGCCTGGCAGGAAACACCATATATTTT. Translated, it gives CASSSGDSLAGNTIYF.

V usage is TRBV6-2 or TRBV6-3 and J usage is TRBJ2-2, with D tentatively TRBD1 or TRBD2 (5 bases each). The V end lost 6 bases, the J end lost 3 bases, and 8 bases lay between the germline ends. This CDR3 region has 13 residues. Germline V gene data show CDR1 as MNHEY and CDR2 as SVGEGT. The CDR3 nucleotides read TGTGCCAGCAGCGGGGACCACACCGGGGAGCTGTTTTTT. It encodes CASSGDHTGELFF.

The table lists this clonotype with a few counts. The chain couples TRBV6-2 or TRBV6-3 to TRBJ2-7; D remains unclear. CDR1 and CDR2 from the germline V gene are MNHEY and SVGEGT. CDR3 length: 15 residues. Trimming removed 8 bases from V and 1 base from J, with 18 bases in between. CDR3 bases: TGTGCCAGCGGCCCCCGATGGGCTGAGTCCTACGAGCAGTACTTC. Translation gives CASGPRWAESYEQYF.

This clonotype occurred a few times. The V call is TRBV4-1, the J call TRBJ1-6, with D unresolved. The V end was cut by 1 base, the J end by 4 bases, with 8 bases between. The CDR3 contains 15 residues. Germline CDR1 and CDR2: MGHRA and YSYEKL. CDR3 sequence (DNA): TGCGCCAGCAGCCAAGTTCAGATGTATAATTCACCCCTCCACTTT. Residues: CASSQVQMYNSPLHF.

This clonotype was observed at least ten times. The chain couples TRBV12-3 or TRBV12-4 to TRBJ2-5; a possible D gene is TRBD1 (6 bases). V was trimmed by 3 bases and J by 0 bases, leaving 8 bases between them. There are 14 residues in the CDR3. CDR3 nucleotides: TGTGCCAGCAGTTTGGGGGCAGACCAAGAGACCCAGTACTTC. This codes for CASSLGADQETQYF.

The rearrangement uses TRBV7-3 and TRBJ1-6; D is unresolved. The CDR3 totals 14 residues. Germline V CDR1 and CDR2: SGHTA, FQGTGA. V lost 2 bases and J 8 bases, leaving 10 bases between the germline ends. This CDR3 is CASSLGFGDSPLHF. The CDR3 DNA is TGTGCCAGCAGCTTAGGGTTCGGGGATTCACCCCTCCACTTT.

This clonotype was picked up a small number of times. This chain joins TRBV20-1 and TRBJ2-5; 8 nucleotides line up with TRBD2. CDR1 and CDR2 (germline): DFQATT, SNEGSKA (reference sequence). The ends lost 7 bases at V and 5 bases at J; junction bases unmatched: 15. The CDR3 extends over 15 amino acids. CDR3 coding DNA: TGCAGTGTCCAAACCGGGACTAGTTCCTTGGAGACCCAGTACTTC. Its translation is CSVQTGTSSLETQYF.

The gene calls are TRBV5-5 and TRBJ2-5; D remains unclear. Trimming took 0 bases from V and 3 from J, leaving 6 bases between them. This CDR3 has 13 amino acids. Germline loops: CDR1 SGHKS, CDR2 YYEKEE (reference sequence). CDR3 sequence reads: CASSLVRKETQYF. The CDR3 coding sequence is TGTGCCAGCAGCTTGGTCCGGAAAGAGACCCAGTACTTC.

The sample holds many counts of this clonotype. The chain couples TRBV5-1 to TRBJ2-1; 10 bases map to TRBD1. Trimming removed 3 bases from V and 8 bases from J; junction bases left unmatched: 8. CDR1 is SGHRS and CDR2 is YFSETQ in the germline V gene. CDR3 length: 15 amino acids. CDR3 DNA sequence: TGCGCCAGCAGCTCCGGGACAGGGGAGTATGATGAGCAGTTCTTC. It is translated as CASSSGTGEYDEQFF.

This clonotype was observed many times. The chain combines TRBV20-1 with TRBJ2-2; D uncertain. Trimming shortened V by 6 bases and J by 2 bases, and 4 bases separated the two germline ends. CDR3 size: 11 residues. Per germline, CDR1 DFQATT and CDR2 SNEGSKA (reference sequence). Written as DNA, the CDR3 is TGCAGTGCGTACAACACCGGGGAGCTGTTTTTT. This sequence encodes CSAYNTGELFF.

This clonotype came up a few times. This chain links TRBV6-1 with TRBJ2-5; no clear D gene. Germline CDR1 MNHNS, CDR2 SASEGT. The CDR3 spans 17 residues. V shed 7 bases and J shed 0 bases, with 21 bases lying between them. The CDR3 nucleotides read TGTGCCAGCAAAGAAAGAAAGATAGCCGCGTACCAAGAGACCCAGTACTTC. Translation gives CASKERKIAAYQETQYF.

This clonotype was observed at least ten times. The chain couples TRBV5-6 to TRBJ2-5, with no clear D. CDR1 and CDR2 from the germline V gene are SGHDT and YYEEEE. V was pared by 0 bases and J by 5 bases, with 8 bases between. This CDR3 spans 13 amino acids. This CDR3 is CASSLVNGETQYF. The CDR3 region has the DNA TGTGCCAGCAGCTTGGTTAACGGGGAGACCCAGTACTTC.

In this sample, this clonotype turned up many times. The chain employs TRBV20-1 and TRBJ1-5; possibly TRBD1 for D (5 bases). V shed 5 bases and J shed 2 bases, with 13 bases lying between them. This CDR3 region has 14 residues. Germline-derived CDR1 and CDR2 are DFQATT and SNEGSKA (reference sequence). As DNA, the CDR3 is TGCAGTGCTGGGGCGAATTACGGCAATCAGCCCCAGCATTTT. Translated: CSAGANYGNQPQHF.

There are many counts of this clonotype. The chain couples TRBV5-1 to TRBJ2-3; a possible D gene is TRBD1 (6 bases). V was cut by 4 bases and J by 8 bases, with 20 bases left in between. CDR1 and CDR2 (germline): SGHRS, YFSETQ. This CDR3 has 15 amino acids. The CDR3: CASSPDELLGGTQYF. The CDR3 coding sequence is TGCGCCAGCAGCCCCGACGAATTACTAGGGGGTACGCAGTATTTT.

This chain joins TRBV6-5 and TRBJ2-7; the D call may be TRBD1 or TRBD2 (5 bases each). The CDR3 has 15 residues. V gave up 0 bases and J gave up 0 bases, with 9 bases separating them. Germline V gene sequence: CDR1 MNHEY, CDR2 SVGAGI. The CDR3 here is CASSYSRGASYEQYF. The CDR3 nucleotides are TGTGCCAGCAGTTACTCTCGAGGGGCCTCCTACGAGCAGTACTTC.

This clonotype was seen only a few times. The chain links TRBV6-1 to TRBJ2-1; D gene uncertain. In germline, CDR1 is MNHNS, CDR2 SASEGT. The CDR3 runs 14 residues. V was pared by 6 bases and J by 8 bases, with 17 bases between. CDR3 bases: TGTGCCAGCAGCCTCTCCGGGCGAAGGGATGAGCAGTTCTTC. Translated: CASSLSGRRDEQFF.

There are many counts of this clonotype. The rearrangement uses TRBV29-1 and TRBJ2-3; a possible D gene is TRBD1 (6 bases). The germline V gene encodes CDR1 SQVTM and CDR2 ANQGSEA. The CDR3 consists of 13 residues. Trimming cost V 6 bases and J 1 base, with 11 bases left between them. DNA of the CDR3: TGCAGCGTCGGACAGTACGGCACAGATACGCAGTATTTT. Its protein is CSVGQYGTDTQYF.

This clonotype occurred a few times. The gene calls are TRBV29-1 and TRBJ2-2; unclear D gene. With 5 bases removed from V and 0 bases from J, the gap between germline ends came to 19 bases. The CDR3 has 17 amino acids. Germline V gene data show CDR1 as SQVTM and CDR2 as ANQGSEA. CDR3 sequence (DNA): TGCAGCGTTTCTGGGATCCTCTCTTCCTCGAACACCGGGGAGCTGTTTTTT. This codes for CSVSGILSSSNTGELFF.

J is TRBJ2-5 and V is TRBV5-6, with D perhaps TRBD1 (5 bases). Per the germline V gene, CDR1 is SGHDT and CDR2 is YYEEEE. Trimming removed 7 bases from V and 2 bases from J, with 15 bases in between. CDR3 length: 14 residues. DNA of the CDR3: TGTGCCAGCGCCGCCGGGCAGGGTCAAGAGACCCAGTACTTC. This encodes CASAAGQGQETQYF.

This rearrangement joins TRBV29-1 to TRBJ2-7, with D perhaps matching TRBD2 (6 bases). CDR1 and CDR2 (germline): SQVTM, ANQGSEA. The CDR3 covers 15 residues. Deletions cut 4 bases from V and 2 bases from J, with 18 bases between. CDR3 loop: CSVVLSPGGTYEQYF. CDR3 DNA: TGCAGCGTTGTCCTATCGCCCGGGGGTACCTACGAGCAGTACTTC.

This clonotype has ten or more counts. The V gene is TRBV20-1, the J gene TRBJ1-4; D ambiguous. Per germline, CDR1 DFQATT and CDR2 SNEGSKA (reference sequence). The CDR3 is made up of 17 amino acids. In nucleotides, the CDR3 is TGCGGGAAACCTCGGGGTATTAGTCCGACAACTAATGAAAAACTGTTTTTT. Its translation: CGKPRGISPTTNEKLFF.

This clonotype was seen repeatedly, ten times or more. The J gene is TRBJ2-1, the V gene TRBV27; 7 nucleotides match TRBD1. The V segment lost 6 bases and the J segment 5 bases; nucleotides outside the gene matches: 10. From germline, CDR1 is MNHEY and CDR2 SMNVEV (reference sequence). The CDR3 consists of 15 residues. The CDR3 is CASSDTGDADNEQFF. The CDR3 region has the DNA TGTGCCAGCAGCGACACAGGGGATGCGGACAATGAGCAGTTCTTC.

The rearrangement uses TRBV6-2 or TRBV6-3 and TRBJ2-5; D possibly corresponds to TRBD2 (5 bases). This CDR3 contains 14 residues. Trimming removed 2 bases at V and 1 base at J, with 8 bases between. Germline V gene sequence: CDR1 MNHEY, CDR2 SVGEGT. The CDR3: CASSYLGVQETQYF. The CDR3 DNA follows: TGTGCCAGCAGTTACCTCGGGGTCCAAGAGACCCAGTACTTC.

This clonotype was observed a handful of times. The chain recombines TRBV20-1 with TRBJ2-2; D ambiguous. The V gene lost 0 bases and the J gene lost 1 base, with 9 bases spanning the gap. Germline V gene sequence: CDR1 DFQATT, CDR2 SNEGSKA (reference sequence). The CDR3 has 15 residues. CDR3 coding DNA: TGCAGTGCTAGAGATGTTTCCAGGAACACCGGGGAGCTGTTTTTT. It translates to CSARDVSRNTGELFF.

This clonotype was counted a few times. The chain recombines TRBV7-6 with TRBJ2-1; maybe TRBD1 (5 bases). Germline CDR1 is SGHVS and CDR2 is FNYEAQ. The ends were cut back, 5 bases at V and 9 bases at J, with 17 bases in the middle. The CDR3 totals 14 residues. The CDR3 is CASSPITGVGEQFF. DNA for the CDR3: TGTGCCAGCAGCCCAATTACAGGTGTCGGTGAGCAGTTCTTC.